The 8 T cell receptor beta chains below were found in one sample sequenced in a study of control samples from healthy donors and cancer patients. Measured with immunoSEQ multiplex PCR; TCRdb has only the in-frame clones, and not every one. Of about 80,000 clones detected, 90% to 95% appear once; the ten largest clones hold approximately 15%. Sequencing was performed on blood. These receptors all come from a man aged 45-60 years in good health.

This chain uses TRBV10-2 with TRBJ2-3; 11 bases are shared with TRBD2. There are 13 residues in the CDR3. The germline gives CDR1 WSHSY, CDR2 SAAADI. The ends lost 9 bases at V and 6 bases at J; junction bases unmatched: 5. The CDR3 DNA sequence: TGCGCCAGTCGACTAGCGGGGCCCGATACGCAGTATTTT. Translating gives CASRLAGPDTQYF.

The CDR3 sequence is CSVHQAKGYTF. DNA for the CDR3: TGCAGCGTTCATCAGGCGAAGGGCTACACCTTC. The V call is TRBV29-1, the J call TRBJ1-2; D unresolved. The CDR3 sequence is 11 residues long. Germline CDR1 and CDR2: SQVTM and ANQGSEA. V lost 5 bases and J lost 8, with 12 bases in between.

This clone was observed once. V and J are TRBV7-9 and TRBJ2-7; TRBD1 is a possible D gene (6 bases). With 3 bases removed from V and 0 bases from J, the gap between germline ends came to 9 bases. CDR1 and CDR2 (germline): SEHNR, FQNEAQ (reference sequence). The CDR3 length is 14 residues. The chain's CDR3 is CASSFQQGSYEQYF. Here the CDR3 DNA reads TGTGCCAGCAGCTTTCAACAGGGCTCCTACGAGCAGTACTTC.

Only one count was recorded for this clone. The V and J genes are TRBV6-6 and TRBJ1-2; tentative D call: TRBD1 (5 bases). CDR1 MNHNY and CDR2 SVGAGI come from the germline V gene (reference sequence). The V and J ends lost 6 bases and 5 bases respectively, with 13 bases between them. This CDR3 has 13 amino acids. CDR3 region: CASSHGAEYGYTF. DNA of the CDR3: TGTGCCAGCAGCCACGGGGCTGAATATGGCTACACCTTC.

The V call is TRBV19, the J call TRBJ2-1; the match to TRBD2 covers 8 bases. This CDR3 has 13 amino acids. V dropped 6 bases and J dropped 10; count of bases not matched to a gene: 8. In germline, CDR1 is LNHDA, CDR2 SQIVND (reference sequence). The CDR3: CASSLERGREQFF. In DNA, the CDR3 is TGTGCCAGTAGCCTGGAGCGGGGGCGGGAGCAGTTCTTC.

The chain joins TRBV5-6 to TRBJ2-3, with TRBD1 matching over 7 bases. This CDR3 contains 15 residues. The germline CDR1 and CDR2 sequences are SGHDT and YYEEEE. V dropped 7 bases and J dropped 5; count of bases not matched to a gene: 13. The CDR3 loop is CASGNTGDRKDTQYF. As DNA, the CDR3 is TGTGCCAGCGGTAATACAGGGGATAGAAAAGATACGCAGTATTTT.

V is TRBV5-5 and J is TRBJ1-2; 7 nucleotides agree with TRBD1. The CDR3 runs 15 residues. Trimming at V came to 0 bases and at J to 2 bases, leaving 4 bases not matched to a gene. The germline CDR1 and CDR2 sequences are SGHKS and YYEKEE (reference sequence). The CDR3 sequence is CASSLARQGNYGYTF. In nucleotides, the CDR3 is TGTGCCAGCAGCTTGGCTAGACAGGGAAACTATGGCTACACCTTC.

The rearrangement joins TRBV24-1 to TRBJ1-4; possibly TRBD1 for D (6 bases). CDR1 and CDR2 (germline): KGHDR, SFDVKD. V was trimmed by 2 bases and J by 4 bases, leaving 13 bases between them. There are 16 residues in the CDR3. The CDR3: CATSDSTGSGNEKLFF. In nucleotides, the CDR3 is TGTGCCACCAGTGATTCCACAGGGTCGGGTAATGAAAAACTGTTTTTT.